The rows below give T cell receptor beta chains drawn from one sample of a study of control samples from healthy donors and cancer patients. TCRdb's table, derived via immunoSEQ multiplex PCR, lists solely in-frame clones and lacks some. The table records around 100,000 clones, 88% of them present only once. The specimen sequenced was blood. These TCRs come from a man aged 25-45 years in good health. CDR3s include the opening cysteine and the closing phenylalanine or tryptophan. The D gene is left open where the match is weak. The size field is filled for only some rows; it gives once, few, many or a size class.

clone size,J gene,V gene,D gene,CDR3 DNA,CDR3 protein
NA,TRBJ2-1,TRBV5-1,NA,TGCGCCAGCAGCTTGGGTCAGGGTACGGCCTACAATGAGCAGTTCTTC,CASSLGQGTAYNEQFF
NA,TRBJ2-7,TRBV9,NA,TGTGCCAGCAGCGTAGGGCTGGGGGCCTCGGGGTTATACGAGCAGTACTTC,CASSVGLGASGLYEQYF
NA,TRBJ2-1,TRBV30,TRBD2,TGTGCCTGGAGTCGGGGGACTAGCGGGAGCTCCTACAATGAGCAGTTCTTC,CAWSRGTSGSSYNEQFF
NA,TRBJ2-7,TRBV18,NA,TGTGCCAGCTCACCGGGGGTAGGCATTGGACACTTGTCCTACGAGCAGTACTTC,CASSPGVGIGHLSYEQYF
NA,TRBJ1-4,TRBV9,TRBD1,TGTGCCAGCACCCCCCGGGCAGGGGGTGAAAAACTGTTTTTT,CASTPRAGGEKLFF
once,TRBJ2-1,TRBV29-1,TRBD2,TGCAGCGTTGATCGGTTCGGCGGGAGTGGGAATGAGCAGTTCTTC,CSVDRFGGSGNEQFF
NA,TRBJ2-7,TRBV6-6,NA,TGTGCCAGCAGTTATGCGATGGGGCAGACCTACGAGCAGTACTTC,CASSYAMGQTYEQYF
NA,TRBJ2-1,TRBV7-3,TRBD2,TGTGCCAGCAGCAGGACTAGCGGGCCTTACAATGAGCAGTTCTTC,CASSRTSGPYNEQFF
NA,TRBJ2-7,TRBV13,NA,TGTGCCAGCAGCTTGGGCACCTTTGACGAGCAGTACTTC,CASSLGTFDEQYF
NA,TRBJ2-5,TRBV3-1/TRBV3-2,NA,TGTGCCAGCAGCCAAGAGGCAGAGACCCAGTACTTC,CASSQEAETQYF
NA,TRBJ1-5,TRBV7-9,NA,TGTGCCAGCAGCTTCGGGGGCAATCAGCCCCAGCATTTT,CASSFGGNQPQHF
NA,TRBJ1-1,TRBV19,NA,TGTGCCAGTGGATCAGGGTTTTTAGCAGCTTTCTTT,CASGSGFLAAFF
NA,TRBJ2-7,TRBV6-1,NA,TGTGCCAGCAGTGAAATAAGCGAGCAGTACTTC,CASSEISEQYF
NA,TRBJ2-3,TRBV27,NA,TGTGCCAGCAGTCCCCGGCCCGCGGACAGTCGCACAGATACGCAGTATTTT,CASSPRPADSRTDTQYF
NA,TRBJ2-2,TRBV7-2,NA,TGTGCCAGCAGCTTTGGCGGGGCTTCGCGGGAGCTGTTTTTT,CASSFGGASRELFF
NA,TRBJ2-7,TRBV5-1,TRBD1,TGCGCCAGCAGCTTGGCGGGACAGGGGGCGAGGGTCTACGAGCAGTACTTC,CASSLAGQGARVYEQYF
NA,TRBJ2-7,TRBV7-8,NA,TGTGCCAGCGAACAGGGCTGGGAGCAGTACTTC,CASEQGWEQYF
NA,TRBJ1-1,TRBV9,NA,TGTGCCAGCAGCGCCCGCTGGAACACTGAAGCTTTCTTT,CASSARWNTEAFF
once,TRBJ2-1,TRBV28,TRBD1,TGTGCCAGCAGACAGGGGCGCAATGAGCAGTTCTTC,CASRQGRNEQFF
NA,TRBJ2-7,TRBV15,TRBD1,TGTGCCACCACCCACCCGGACAGGGATTACCACGAGCAGTACTTC,CATTHPDRDYHEQYF
NA,TRBJ2-7,TRBV15,TRBD2,TGTGCCACCAGCAGAGAGGGGGGAGGGGATTACGAGCAGTACTTC,CATSREGGGDYEQYF
NA,TRBJ1-6,TRBV18,NA,TGTGCCAGCTCCAGACAGTCAGAGACAACCGGTTTTTCCTATAATTCACCCCTCCACTTT,CASSRQSETTGFSYNSPLHF
NA,TRBJ1-1,TRBV29-1,NA,TGCAGCGTTACAGGGTTCGACGGCACTGAAGCTTTCTTT,CSVTGFDGTEAFF
NA,TRBJ2-5,TRBV7-3,NA,TGTGCCAGCAGCTTAACGGGGCTACAGGGAGAGACCCAGTACTTC,CASSLTGLQGETQYF
NA,TRBJ2-3,TRBV7-6,NA,TGTGCCAGCACCCCAAACACAGCGTACACAGATACGCAGTATTTT,CASTPNTAYTDTQYF
NA,TRBJ2-1,TRBV5-1,TRBD2,TGCGCCAGCAGCTTGGCCTTAGTGTCTAGCGGGTACAATGAGCAGTTCTTC,CASSLALVSSGYNEQFF
once,TRBJ1-1,TRBV7-9,NA,TGTGCCAGCAGCCCTAGGAGACAGAGTAACACTGAAGCTTTCTTT,CASSPRRQSNTEAFF
NA,TRBJ2-1,TRBV4-2,TRBD2,TGTGCCAGCAGCCGGGGACTAGCGGGAGGGTCCTACAATGAGCAGTTCTTC,CASSRGLAGGSYNEQFF
NA,TRBJ2-7,TRBV11-3,NA,TGTGCCAGCAGCCGAAGTGGGGCTACCCAAGCCTACGAGCAGTACTTC,CASSRSGATQAYEQYF
NA,TRBJ2-5,TRBV28,NA,TGTGCCAGCAGTCGCCGGGACCCCGGGCGTGGGACCCAGTACTTC,CASSRRDPGRGTQYF
once,TRBJ1-2,TRBV7-9,TRBD1,TGTGCCAGCAGTTCGGGACAGGGGAACGCTGGCTACACCTTC,CASSSGQGNAGYTF
NA,TRBJ2-1,TRBV24-1,TRBD2,TGTGCCTGCGGGACTAGCGGGACCTACAATGAGCAGTTCTTC,CACGTSGTYNEQFF
NA,TRBJ2-7,TRBV21-1,NA,TGTGCCAGCAGCAAAGCGCGGGCTCCCAGATCAGCGGGAGGGTCCTACGAGCAGTACTTC,CASSKARAPRSAGGSYEQYF
NA,TRBJ2-3,TRBV28,TRBD2,TGTGCCAGCAGGGGACCTAGCGGGATTTATTCTAGCACAGATACGCAGTATTTT,CASRGPSGIYSSTDTQYF
NA,TRBJ2-5,TRBV29-1,NA,TGCAGCGTTGAAGATCGTCAGGGGCCGGGGGAGACCCAGTACTTC,CSVEDRQGPGETQYF
NA,TRBJ2-7,TRBV19,TRBD1,TGTGCCAGTAAGGGGACAGGGGCCTACGAGCAGTACTTC,CASKGTGAYEQYF
NA,TRBJ2-7,TRBV4-1,NA,TGCGCCAGCAGCCCTGGGGGAGGACTATGGAACGAGCAGTACTTC,CASSPGGGLWNEQYF
NA,TRBJ1-2,TRBV7-2,NA,TGTGCCAGCAGCTTAGTATGGACAGAAAACTATGGCTACACCTTC,CASSLVWTENYGYTF
NA,TRBJ2-3,TRBV4-1,TRBD2,TGCGCCAGCAGCCAAGTTAAAGGAGCGGGAGGACCCGAAAGCACAGATACGCAGTATTTT,CASSQVKGAGGPESTDTQYF
once,TRBJ2-5,TRBV24-1,TRBD1,TGTGCCACCAGTGACCAAACAGGGGGCGAGACCCAGTACTTC,CATSDQTGGETQYF
NA,TRBJ1-4,TRBV27,TRBD1,TGTGCCAGCAGAAATAACCAGGGGGCGCAGGGAAATGAAAAACTGTTTTTT,CASRNNQGAQGNEKLFF
NA,TRBJ1-1,TRBV18,NA,TGTGCCAGCTCACCCTCACAGAGTAACACTGAAGCTTTCTTT,CASSPSQSNTEAFF
NA,TRBJ2-5,TRBV12-3/TRBV12-4,NA,TGTGCCAGCAGCCACCAAGAGACCCAGTACTTC,CASSHQETQYF
NA,TRBJ1-2,TRBV11-3,TRBD1,TGTGCCAGCAGCCTCTACAGGGGCGGCTACACCTTC,CASSLYRGGYTF
few,TRBJ1-2,TRBV5-1,NA,TGCGCCAGCAGCTTGGATGGCGTCTATGGCTACACCTTC,CASSLDGVYGYTF
NA,TRBJ1-4,TRBV9,NA,TGTGCCAGCAGCCCTCACCTGACAGCAACTAATGAAAAACTGTTTTTT,CASSPHLTATNEKLFF
NA,TRBJ1-1,TRBV3-1/TRBV3-2,NA,TGTGCCAGCAGCCAAGGTTTAGGGCGGAGCACTGAAGCTTTCTTT,CASSQGLGRSTEAFF
NA,TRBJ2-3,TRBV5-1,NA,TGCGCCAGCAGCTTGGGGCCGACGGGGGAGGTCGGGGCAGATACGCAGTATTTT,CASSLGPTGEVGADTQYF
NA,TRBJ2-7,TRBV11-2,TRBD2,TGTGCCAGCAGCTTCCGGGAGGAGTCCCAGGGATCGGGGCAGTACTTC,CASSFREESQGSGQYF
once,TRBJ1-5,TRBV3-1/TRBV3-2,NA,TGTGCCAGCAGTCCTTATCAGGGAGAACAGCCCCAGCATTTT,CASSPYQGEQPQHF
once,TRBJ2-7,TRBV5-1,NA,TGCGCCAGCAGCACGGGGAGCTACGAGCAGTACTTC,CASSTGSYEQYF
NA,TRBJ2-7,TRBV19,TRBD2,TGTGCCAGTAGTATCTCGGGAGGTGGGGCCTACGAGCAGTACTTC,CASSISGGGAYEQYF
NA,TRBJ2-7,TRBV6-2/TRBV6-3,TRBD2,TGTGCCAGCAGTTTTAGCGGGAGGGCCCCCTACGAGCAGTACTTC,CASSFSGRAPYEQYF
NA,TRBJ2-5,TRBV19,NA,TGTGCCAGTAGTACAAGGACCCAAGAGACCCAGTACTTC,CASSTRTQETQYF
NA,TRBJ1-2,TRBV9,NA,TGTGCCAGCAGCGCCAGCGGTGGCTACACCTTC,CASSASGGYTF